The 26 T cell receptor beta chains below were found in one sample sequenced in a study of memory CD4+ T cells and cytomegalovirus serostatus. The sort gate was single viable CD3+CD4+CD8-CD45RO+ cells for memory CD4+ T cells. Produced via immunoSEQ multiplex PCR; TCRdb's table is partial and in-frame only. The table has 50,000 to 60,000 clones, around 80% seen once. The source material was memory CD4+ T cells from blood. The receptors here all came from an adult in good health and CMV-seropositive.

This chain's CDR3 is CASSEGAYQETQYF. The CDR3 DNA reads TGTGCCAGCAGTGAAGGGGCCTACCAAGAGACCCAGTACTTC. V and J are TRBV6-1 and TRBJ2-5, with D uncertain. CDR1 MNHNS and CDR2 SASEGT come from the germline V gene. Trimming pared 1 base from V and 0 bases from J, leaving 6 bases between. This CDR3 is built from 14 residues.

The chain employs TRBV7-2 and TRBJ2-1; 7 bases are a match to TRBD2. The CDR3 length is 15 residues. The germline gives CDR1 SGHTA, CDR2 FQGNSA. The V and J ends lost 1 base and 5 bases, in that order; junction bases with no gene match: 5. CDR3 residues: CASSLERGINNEQFF. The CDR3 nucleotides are TGTGCCAGCAGCTTAGAGCGGGGAATAAACAATGAGCAGTTCTTC.

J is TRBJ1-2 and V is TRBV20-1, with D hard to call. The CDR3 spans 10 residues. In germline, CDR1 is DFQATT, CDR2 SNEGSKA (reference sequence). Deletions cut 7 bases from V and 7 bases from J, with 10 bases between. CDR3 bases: TGCAGTGTTGGGAGGGTTGGCTACACCTTC. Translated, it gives CSVGRVGYTF.

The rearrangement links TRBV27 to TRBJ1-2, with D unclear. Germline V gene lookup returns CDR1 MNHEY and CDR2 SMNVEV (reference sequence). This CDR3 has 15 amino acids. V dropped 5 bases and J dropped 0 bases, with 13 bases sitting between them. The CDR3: CASSPRGRANYGYTF. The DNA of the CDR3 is TGTGCCAGCAGTCCCAGAGGACGAGCTAACTATGGCTACACCTTC.

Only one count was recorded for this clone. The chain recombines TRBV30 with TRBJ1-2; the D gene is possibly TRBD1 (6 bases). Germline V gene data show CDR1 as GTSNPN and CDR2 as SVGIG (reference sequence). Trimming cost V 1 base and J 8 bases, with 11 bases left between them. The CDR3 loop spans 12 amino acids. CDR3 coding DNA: TGTGCCTGGAGTGGGACAGTCGACGGCTACACCTTC. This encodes CAWSGTVDGYTF.

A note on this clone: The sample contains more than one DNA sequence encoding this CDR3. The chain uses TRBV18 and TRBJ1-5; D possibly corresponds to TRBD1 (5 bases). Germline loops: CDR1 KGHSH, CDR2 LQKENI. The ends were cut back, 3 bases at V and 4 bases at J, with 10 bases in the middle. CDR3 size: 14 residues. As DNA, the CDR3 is TGTGCCAGCTCACCGTCCGGGGGGAATCAGCCCCAGCATTTT. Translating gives CASSPSGGNQPQHF.

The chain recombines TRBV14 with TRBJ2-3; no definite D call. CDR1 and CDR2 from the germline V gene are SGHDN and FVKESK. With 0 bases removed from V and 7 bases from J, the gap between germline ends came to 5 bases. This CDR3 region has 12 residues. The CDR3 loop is CASSQDRYTQYF. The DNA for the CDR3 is TGTGCCAGCAGCCAAGATAGGTATACGCAGTATTTT.

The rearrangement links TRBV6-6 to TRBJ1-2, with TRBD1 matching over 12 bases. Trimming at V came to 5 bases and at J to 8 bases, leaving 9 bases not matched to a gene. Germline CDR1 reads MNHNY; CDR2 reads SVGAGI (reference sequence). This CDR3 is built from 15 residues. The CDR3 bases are TGTGCCAGCAGTGTCCGGGACAGGGGGCAAGAAGGCTACACCTTC. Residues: CASSVRDRGQEGYTF.

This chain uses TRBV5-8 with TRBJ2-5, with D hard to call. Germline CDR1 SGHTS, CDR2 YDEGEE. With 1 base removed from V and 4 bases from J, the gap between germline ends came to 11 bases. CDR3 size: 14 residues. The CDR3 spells CASSLSYLPETQYF. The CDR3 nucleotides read TGTGCCAGCAGCTTGTCCTATCTCCCAGAGACCCAGTACTTC.

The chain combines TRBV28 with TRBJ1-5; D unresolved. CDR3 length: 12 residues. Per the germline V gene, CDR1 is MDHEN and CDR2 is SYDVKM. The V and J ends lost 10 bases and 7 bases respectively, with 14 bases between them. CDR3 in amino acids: CATYGGGQPQHF. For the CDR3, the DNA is TGTGCCACGTATGGCGGCGGCCAGCCCCAGCATTTT.

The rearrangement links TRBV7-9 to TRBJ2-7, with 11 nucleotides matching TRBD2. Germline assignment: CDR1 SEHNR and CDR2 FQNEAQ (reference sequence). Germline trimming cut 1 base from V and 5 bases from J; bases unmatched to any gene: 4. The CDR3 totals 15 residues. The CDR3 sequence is CASSLVTSGKNEQYF. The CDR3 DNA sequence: TGTGCCAGCAGCTTAGTGACTAGCGGGAAGAACGAGCAGTACTTC.

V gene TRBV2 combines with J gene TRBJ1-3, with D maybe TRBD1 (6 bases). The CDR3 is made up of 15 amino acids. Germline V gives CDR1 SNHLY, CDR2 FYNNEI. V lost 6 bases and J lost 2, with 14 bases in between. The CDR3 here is CASRPAGTTGNTIYF. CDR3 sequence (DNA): TGTGCCAGCAGACCCGCCGGGACAACTGGAAACACCATATATTTT.

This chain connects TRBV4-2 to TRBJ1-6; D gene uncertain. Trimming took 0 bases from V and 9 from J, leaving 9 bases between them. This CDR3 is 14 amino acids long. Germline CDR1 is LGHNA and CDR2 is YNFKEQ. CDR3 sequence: CASSQEGFGSPLHF. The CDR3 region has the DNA TGTGCCAGCAGCCAAGAGGGTTTTGGTTCACCCCTCCACTTT.

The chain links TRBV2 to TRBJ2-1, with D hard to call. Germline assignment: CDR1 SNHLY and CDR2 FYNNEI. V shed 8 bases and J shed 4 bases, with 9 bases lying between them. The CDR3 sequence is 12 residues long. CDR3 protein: CASGLVYNEQFF. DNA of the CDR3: TGTGCCAGCGGGCTAGTTTACAATGAGCAGTTCTTC.

The CDR3 DNA is TGTGCCAGCAGCCCCCCGGGACTAGGGGAGACCCAGTACTTC. This translates into CASSPPGLGETQYF. This rearrangement joins TRBV9 to TRBJ2-5; 8 bases align to TRBD2. CDR1 is SGDLS and CDR2 is YYNGEE in the germline V gene. The CDR3 runs 14 residues. The J segment lost 5 bases and the V segment lost 4 bases, leaving 7 bases of the junction unmatched.

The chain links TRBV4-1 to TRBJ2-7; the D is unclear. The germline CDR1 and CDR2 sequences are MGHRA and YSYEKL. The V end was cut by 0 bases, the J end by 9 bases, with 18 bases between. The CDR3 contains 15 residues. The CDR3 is CASSQDGPLGIGQYF. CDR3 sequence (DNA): TGCGCCAGCAGCCAAGATGGCCCCCTCGGAATAGGGCAGTACTTC.

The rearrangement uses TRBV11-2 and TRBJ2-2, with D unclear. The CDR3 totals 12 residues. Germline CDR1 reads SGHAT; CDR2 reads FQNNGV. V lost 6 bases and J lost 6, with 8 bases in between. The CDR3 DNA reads TGTGCCAGCAGACCAAGCGCCGGGGAGCTGTTTTTT. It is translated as CASRPSAGELFF. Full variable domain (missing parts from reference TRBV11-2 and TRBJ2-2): EAGVAQSPRYKIIEKRQSVAFWCNPISGHATLYWYQQILGQGPKLLIQFQNNGVVDDSQLPKDRFSAERLKGVDSTLKIQPAKLEDSAVYLCASRPSAGELFFGEGSRLTVL.

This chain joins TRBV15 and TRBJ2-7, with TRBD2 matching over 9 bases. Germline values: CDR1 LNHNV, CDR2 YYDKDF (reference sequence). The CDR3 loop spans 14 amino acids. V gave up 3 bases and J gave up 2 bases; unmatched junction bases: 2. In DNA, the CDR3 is TGTGCCACCAGCAGGTTAGCGGGAGCCTACGAGCAGTACTTC. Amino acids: CATSRLAGAYEQYF.

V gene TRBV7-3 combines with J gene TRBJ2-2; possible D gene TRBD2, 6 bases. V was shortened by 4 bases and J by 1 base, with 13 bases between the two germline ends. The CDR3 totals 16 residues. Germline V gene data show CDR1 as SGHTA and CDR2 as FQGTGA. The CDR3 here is CASSSGGRENTGELFF. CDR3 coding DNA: TGTGCCAGCAGCTCCGGTGGGCGGGAGAACACCGGGGAGCTGTTTTTT.

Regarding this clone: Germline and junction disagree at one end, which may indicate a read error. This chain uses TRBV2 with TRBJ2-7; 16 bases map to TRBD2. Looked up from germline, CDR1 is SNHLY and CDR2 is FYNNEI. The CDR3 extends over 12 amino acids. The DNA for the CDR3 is TGTGCCAGCAGTAAGGGACTAGCGGGAGGGCTCTTC. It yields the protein CASSKGLAGGLF.

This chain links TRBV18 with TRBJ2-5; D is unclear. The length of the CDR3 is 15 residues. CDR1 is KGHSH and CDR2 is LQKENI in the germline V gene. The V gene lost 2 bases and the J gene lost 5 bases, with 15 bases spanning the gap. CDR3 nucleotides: TGTGCCAGCTCACCAATCCCGGAGCAGGCCGAGACCCAGTACTTC. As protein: CASSPIPEQAETQYF. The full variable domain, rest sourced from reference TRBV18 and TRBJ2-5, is NAGVMQNPRHLVRRRGQEARLRCSPMKGHSHVYWYRQLPEEGLKFMVYLQKENIIDESGMPKERFSAEFPKEGPSILRIQQVVRGDSAAYFCASSPIPEQAETQYFGPGTRLLVL.

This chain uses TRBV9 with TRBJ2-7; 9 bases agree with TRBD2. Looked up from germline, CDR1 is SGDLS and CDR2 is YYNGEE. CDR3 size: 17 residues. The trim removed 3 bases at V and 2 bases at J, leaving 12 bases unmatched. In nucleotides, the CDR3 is TGTGCCAGCAGCGCACTTAGACGGCGGGGGGGCCCCTACGAGCAGTACTTC. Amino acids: CASSALRRRGGPYEQYF.

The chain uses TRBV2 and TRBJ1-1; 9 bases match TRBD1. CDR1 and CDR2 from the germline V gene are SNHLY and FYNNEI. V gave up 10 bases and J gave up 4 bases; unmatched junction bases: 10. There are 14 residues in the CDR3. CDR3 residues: CATDLQGAGTEAFF. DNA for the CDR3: TGTGCCACCGACTTACAGGGGGCAGGCACTGAAGCTTTCTTT.

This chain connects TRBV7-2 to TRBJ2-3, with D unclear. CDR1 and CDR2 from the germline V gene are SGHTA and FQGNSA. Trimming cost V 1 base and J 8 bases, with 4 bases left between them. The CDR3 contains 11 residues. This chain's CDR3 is CASSLVGTQYF. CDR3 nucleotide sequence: TGTGCCAGCAGCTTAGTTGGTACGCAGTATTTT.

The CDR3 nucleotides read TGTGCCAGCGGATATGGACTAGCGGGCACAGATACGCAGTATTTT. It specifies CASGYGLAGTDTQYF. The V gene is TRBV7-9, the J gene TRBJ2-3; 10 nucleotides align to TRBD2. Looked up from germline, CDR1 is SEHNR and CDR2 is FQNEAQ (reference sequence). There are 15 residues in the CDR3. The ends lost 8 bases at V and 1 base at J; junction bases unmatched: 6.

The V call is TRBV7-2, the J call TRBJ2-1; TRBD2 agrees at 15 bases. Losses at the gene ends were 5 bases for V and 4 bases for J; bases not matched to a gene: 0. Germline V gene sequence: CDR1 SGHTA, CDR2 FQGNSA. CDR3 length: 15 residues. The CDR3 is CASSGLAGGYNEQFF. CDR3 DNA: TGTGCCAGCAGCGGACTAGCGGGGGGGTACAATGAGCAGTTCTTC.